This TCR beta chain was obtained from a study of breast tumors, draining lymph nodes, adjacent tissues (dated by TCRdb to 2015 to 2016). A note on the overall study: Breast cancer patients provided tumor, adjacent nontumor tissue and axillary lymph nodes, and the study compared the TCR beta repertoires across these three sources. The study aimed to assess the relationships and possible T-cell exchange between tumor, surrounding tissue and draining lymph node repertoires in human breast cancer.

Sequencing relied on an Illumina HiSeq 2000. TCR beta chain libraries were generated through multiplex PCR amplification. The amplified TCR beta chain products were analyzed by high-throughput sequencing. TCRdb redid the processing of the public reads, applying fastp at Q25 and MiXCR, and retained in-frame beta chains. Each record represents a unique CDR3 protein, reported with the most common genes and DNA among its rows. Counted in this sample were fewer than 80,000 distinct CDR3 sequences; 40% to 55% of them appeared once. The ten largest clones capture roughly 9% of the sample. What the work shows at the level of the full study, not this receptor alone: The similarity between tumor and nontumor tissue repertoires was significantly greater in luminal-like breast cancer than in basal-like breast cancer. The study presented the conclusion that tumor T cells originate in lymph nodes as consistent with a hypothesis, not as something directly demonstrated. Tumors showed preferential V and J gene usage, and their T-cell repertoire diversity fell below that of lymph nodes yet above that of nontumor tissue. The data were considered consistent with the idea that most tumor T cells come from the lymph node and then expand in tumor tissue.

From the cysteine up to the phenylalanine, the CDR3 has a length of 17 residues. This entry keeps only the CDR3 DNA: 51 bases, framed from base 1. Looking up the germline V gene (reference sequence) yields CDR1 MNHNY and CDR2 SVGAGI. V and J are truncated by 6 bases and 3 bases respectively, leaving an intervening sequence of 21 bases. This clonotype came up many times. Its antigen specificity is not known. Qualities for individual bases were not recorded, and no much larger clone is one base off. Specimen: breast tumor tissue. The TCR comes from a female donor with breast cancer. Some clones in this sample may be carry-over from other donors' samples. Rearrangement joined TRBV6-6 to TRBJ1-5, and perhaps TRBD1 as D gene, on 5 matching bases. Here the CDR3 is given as CASSYDPLGDSNQPQHF. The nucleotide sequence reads TGTGCCAGCAGCTACGACCCGCTGGGGGATTCCAATCAGCCCCAGCATTTT.